What follows are 17 T cell receptor beta chains derived from one specimen sequenced in a study of T cells expressing NK-cell markers. From the 5' RACE reads, TCRdb lists one entry per CDR3 protein and no DNA. The sample has about 460,000 distinct CDR3 sequences; the top ten hold over 1.1%. The specimen sequenced was blood T cells: a sorted CD56 or NKG2C T cell subset, CD4+ or CD8+ T cells, or bulk PBMC T cells (not recorded which). The receptors were gathered from a woman in her forties or fifties in good health.

This chain uses TRBV18 with TRBJ2-2; TCRdb's D call of TRBD2 is untestable without DNA. Germline V CDR1 and CDR2: KGHSH, LQKENI. CDR3 length: 16 residues. The CDR3 sequence: CASSRATSWATGELFF.

The J gene is TRBJ2-5, the V gene TRBV12-3 or TRBV12-4; the D call of TRBD2 rests on TCRdb alone, since no DNA is present to check it. The CDR3 has 15 residues. The CDR3 here is CASSSGTSGVETQYF.

V is TRBV5-1 and J is TRBJ2-1; absent DNA, TCRdb's TRBD2 call cannot be checked. This CDR3 has 17 residues. Germline CDR1 and CDR2: SGHRS and YFSETQ. CDR3 protein: CASSPRGSGNPYNEQFF. Based on the CDR3 plus reference TRBV5-1 and TRBJ2-1, the full variable domain is KAGVTQTPRYLIKTRGQQVTLSCSPISGHRSVSWYQQTPGQGLQFLFEYFSETQRNKGNFPGRFSGRQFSNSRSEMNVSTLELGDSALYLCASSPRGSGNPYNEQFFGPGTRLTVL.

The rearrangement joins TRBV18 to TRBJ1-1; the TCRdb D gene call, TRBD1, has no DNA to confirm it. The germline V gene has CDR1 KGHSH and CDR2 LQKENI. This CDR3 has 14 residues. The CDR3 loop is CASSQDSPHTEAFF.

The CDR3 here is CASSLVPSFNEQFF. The chain combines TRBV11-3 with TRBJ2-1. From germline, CDR1 is SGHNT and CDR2 YENEEA. The CDR3 has 14 residues.

This rearrangement joins TRBV5-1 to TRBJ2-6; TCRdb's D call of TRBD2 is untestable without DNA. This CDR3 is 23 amino acids long. Germline V CDR1 and CDR2: SGHRS, YFSETQ. CDR3 sequence reads: CASSLDLDTFLAGGLAGANVLTF.

J is TRBJ1-6 and V is TRBV12-3 or TRBV12-4. The CDR3 runs 13 residues. CDR3 sequence: CASSLSENSPLHF.

The genes are TRBV5-1 and TRBJ1-2; TCRdb's D call of TRBD1 is untestable without DNA. This CDR3 is built from 16 residues. Germline values: CDR1 SGHRS, CDR2 YFSETQ. The CDR3 loop is CASSLDFLGTDYGYTF.

V usage is TRBV11-1 and J usage is TRBJ2-1; TCRdb designates TRBD2, a call that cannot be tested without DNA. Germline loops: CDR1 SGHAT, CDR2 FQDESV (reference sequence). This CDR3 is built from 15 residues. The CDR3: CASSSPGLADNEQFF. Filled out from reference TRBV11-1 and TRBJ2-1, the complete variable domain reads EAEVAQSPRYKITEKSQAVAFWCDPISGHATLYWYRQILGQGPELLVQFQDESVVDDSQLPKDRFSAERLKGVDSTLKIQPAELGDSAMYLCASSSPGLADNEQFFGPGTRLTVL.

The rearrangement links TRBV28 to TRBJ2-1; TCRdb proposes TRBD2, but this gene call is untestable without DNA. The CDR3 is 15 amino acids. CDR1 MDHEN and CDR2 SYDVKM come from the germline V gene. CDR3 sequence reads: CASSTMGLARNEQFF.

The V and J genes are TRBV11-3 and TRBJ2-3; lacking DNA, the TRBD2 call made by TCRdb goes unchecked. There are 16 residues in the CDR3. Germline CDR1 reads SGHNT; CDR2 reads YENEEA. This CDR3 reads CASSLDPSGRTDTQYF.

V is TRBV12-3 or TRBV12-4 and J is TRBJ1-2; TCRdb outputs TRBD1, but without DNA this stays unchecked. The CDR3 contains 14 residues. The chain's CDR3 is CASTARGPSYGYTF.

The CDR3 spells CASSFGQEAFIAFF. This chain connects TRBV5-1 to TRBJ1-1; TCRdb's assignment of TRBD1 cannot be checked, as there is no DNA. Looked up from germline, CDR1 is SGHRS and CDR2 is YFSETQ. The CDR3 has 14 residues.

The rearrangement joins TRBV3-1 to TRBJ2-2; TCRdb indicates TRBD2, and absent DNA this call remains unverified. CDR1 LGHDT and CDR2 YNNKEL come from the germline V gene (reference sequence). This CDR3 region has 15 residues. The CDR3 protein is CASSQDRDWRGELFF. Full variable domain (rest looked up from reference TRBV3-1 and TRBJ2-2): DTAVSQTPKYLVTQMGNDKSIKCEQNLGHDTMYWYKQDSKKFLKIMFSYNNKELIINETVPNRFSPKSPDKAHLNLHINSLELGDSAVYFCASSQDRDWRGELFFGEGSRLTVL.

This chain uses TRBV5-5 with TRBJ2-1; TCRdb names TRBD1, which stays unverified in the absence of DNA. The germline CDR1 and CDR2 sequences are SGHKS and YYEKEE (reference sequence). This CDR3 comprises 16 residues. CDR3: CASSPGGLRSGNEQFF.

The V gene is TRBV11-2, the J gene TRBJ1-1. Germline loops: CDR1 SGHAT, CDR2 FQNNGV. This CDR3 contains 15 residues. The CDR3 protein is CASSPSGWLNTEAFF.

This chain connects TRBV27 to TRBJ2-1; TCRdb's D call of TRBD2 is untestable without DNA. There are 15 residues in the CDR3. Germline CDR1 reads MNHEY; CDR2 reads SMNVEV (reference sequence). The CDR3: CASSQTSGQYNEQFF.